This T cell receptor beta chain originates from a study of OX40 agonist ivuxolimab in advanced cancers. Study overall: The study enrolled dose-escalation patients with hepatocellular carcinoma, melanoma, renal cell or head and neck cancer. Three dose-escalation patients had partial responses: one with hepatocellular carcinoma and two with cutaneous melanoma. Study results and caveats: In CD8+ T cells, expanded clones were on average more numerous than in CD4+.

The data were produced by immunoSEQ multiplex PCR, yet TCRdb's version contains in-frame clones alone and is incomplete. The table records about 80,000 clones, about 90% of them present only once. In the case of this clone: Its specificity is unknown.

Enrollment shut out patients with autoimmune disease history or systemic immunosuppression. The germline CDR1 and CDR2 sequences are SNHLY and FYNNEI. The V gene end was trimmed by 4 bases and the J gene end by 2 bases; junction bases not matched to a gene: 4. The CDR3 is made up of 15 amino acids. The starting material was CD4+ or CD8+ T cells sorted from blood, obtained in a trial of the OX40 agonist ivuxolimab. V is TRBV2 and J is TRBJ2-1; TRBD2 matches at 8 bases. The receptor comes from an adult with an advanced solid tumor such as melanoma, head and neck, liver or kidney cancer. The DNA of the CDR3 is TGTGCCAGCAGTGGGGACGGGGGGGCCTACAATGAGCAGTTCTTC. Protein sequence: CASSGDGGAYNEQFF.